Listed below are T cell receptor beta chains from one sample, sequenced in a study of blood T cells in healthy people across ages. TCRdb re-called the 5' RACE reads with MiXCR, one entry per CDR3 protein. The table has 550,000 to 700,000 distinct CDR3 sequences, roughly 28% seen once. The sample was blood. These receptors all come from a woman aged 65 to 85 in good health. The CDR3 runs from the conserved cysteine through the conserved F or W. The D gene is left open where the match is weak. Clone size is not always given. Where it is, it says once, few, many or a class for expanded clones.

clone_size,j_call,d_call,v_call,cdr3_aa,cdr3_nt
.,TRBJ2-5,.,TRBV10-3,CAIRDPPGETQYF,TGTGCCATCAGGGATCCCCCGGGGGAGACCCAGTACTTC
few,TRBJ2-5,TRBD1,TRBV7-2,CASRRRDRQETQYF,TGTGCCAGCAGACGTCGGGACAGGCAAGAGACCCAGTACTTC
once,TRBJ2-7,TRBD1,TRBV29-1,CSVERATGGCEQYF,TGCAGCGTTGAAAGGGCGACAGGGGGCTGCGAGCAGTACTTC
.,TRBJ1-2,.,TRBV6-2/TRBV6-3,CASSYAVGYTF,TGTGCCAGCAGTTACGCTGTGGGCTACACCTTC
.,TRBJ1-1,.,TRBV29-1,CSVARGGNTEAFF,TGCAGCGTTGCCCGCGGGGGGAACACTGAAGCTTTCTTT
few,TRBJ2-1,.,TRBV12-5,CASAQWGVGYNEQFF,TGTGCTAGTGCCCAGTGGGGCGTTGGGTACAATGAGCAGTTCTTC
many,TRBJ2-7,.,TRBV7-8,CASSLVIVGTLNYEQYF,TGTGCCAGCAGCTTAGTAATAGTGGGGACACTGAACTACGAGCAGTACTTC
few,TRBJ2-1,.,TRBV20-1,CSANSWIQGNEQFF,TGCAGTGCTAATTCCTGGATACAGGGAAATGAGCAGTTCTTC
few,TRBJ2-1,TRBD2,TRBV7-2,CASSFHLAGGPNNEQFF,TGTGCCAGCAGCTTTCATCTGGCGGGGGGGCCAAACAATGAGCAGTTCTTC
.,TRBJ2-7,TRBD1,TRBV18,CASSRGQGTSYEQYF,TGTGCCAGCTCACGAGGACAGGGGACCTCCTACGAGCAGTACTTC
.,TRBJ2-3,.,TRBV4-1,CASSQVGGSSDTQYF,TGCGCCAGCAGCCAAGTCGGGGGTAGCTCAGATACGCAGTATTTT
few,TRBJ1-2,.,TRBV6-2/TRBV6-3,CASSYGLLTSDGYTF,TGTGCCAGCAGTTATGGGTTGCTCACTTCCGATGGCTACACCTTC
.,TRBJ1-5,TRBD1,TRBV6-2/TRBV6-3,CASSTWTGENQPQHF,TGTGCCAGCAGTACCTGGACAGGGGAAAATCAGCCCCAGCATTTT
.,TRBJ1-2,.,TRBV20-1,CSASFKGPSYYGYTF,TGCAGTGCTAGCTTCAAGGGCCCTTCTTACTATGGCTACACCTTC
few,TRBJ2-5,TRBD2,TRBV27,CASSQDRSGLAGFRGTQYF,TGTGCCAGCAGCCAAGACAGGAGCGGACTAGCGGGGTTCCGAGGGACCCAGTACTTC
few,TRBJ1-2,.,TRBV5-1,CASSLGPISAGYTF,TGCGCCAGCAGCTTGGGTCCGATATCTGCCGGCTACACCTTC
.,TRBJ1-2,TRBD1,TRBV27,CASSRQQGDRGYGYTF,TGTGCCAGCAGTCGGCAACAGGGGGATAGGGGCTATGGCTACACCTTC
.,TRBJ2-7,.,TRBV6-5,CASSYSYQGGNEQYF,TGTGCCAGCAGTTACTCTTACCAGGGGGGGAACGAGCAGTACTTC
few,TRBJ2-2,.,TRBV6-5,CASIGHLNTGELFF,TGTGCCAGCATCGGACACCTTAACACCGGGGAGCTGTTTTTT
few,TRBJ1-1,.,TRBV4-2,CASSQGAEKGGIGEAFF,TGTGCCAGCAGCCAAGGGGCTGAGAAGGGGGGGATAGGTGAAGCTTTCTTT
few,TRBJ2-7,.,TRBV19,CASSIAYEQYF,TGTGCCAGTAGTATAGCCTACGAGCAGTACTTC
.,TRBJ1-2,.,TRBV29-1,CSVDSPGNYGYTF,TGCAGCGTTGATTCGCCGGGCAACTATGGCTACACCTTC
.,TRBJ1-2,TRBD1,TRBV5-1,CASSWQGAATNYGYAF,TGCGCCAGCAGCTGGCAGGGGGCAGCTACTAACTATGGCTACGCCTTC
few,TRBJ2-2,.,TRBV7-3,CASSLAAENTGELFF,TGTGCCAGCAGCTTGGCGGCAGAAAACACCGGGGAGCTGTTTTTT